This TCR beta chain was sequenced during a study of spatial heterogeneity in lung cancer. This clonotype was detected ten times or more. The V end lost 4 bases, the J end lost 1 base, and 12 bases lay between the germline ends. Germline CDR1 is SGHTA and CDR2 is FQGTGA. This CDR3 has 15 amino acids. Time point: blood at routine non-recurrence follow-up after resection. Whole RNA came from tumor, nontumor lung or frozen PBMC and was sequenced without being sorted. MiXCR was run by TCRdb on the 5' RACE reads, yielding one entry per CDR3 protein. The sample lists 35,000 to 45,000 distinct CDR3 sequences; roughly 20% were seen once.

This material consisted of PBMCs, taken at follow-up. The TCR comes from a female donor with early-stage non-small cell lung cancer. This sequence joins TRBV7-3 and TRBJ2-3; D is unclear. The CDR3 bases are TGTGCCAGCAGCTCCCGAGGTATGGGCACAGATACGCAGTATTTT. As protein: CASSSRGMGTDTQYF.